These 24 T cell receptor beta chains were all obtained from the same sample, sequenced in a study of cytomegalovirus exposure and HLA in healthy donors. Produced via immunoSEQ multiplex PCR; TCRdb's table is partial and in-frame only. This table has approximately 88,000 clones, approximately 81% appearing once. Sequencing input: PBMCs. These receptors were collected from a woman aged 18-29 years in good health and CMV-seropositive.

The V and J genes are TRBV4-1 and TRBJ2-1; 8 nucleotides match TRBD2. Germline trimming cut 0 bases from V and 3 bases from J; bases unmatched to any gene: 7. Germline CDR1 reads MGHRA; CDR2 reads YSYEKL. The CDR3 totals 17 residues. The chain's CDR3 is CASSQEGSSGFYNEQFF. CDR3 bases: TGCGCCAGCAGCCAAGAGGGGTCTAGCGGGTTCTACAATGAGCAGTTCTTC.

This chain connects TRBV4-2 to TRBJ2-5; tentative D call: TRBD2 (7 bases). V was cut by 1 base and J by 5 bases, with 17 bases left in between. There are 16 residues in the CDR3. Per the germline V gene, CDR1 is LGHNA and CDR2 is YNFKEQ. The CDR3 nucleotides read TGTGCCAGCAGCCAAGGTGGGGGGGGCCTCAAGGAGACCCAGTACTTC. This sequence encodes CASSQGGGGLKETQYF.

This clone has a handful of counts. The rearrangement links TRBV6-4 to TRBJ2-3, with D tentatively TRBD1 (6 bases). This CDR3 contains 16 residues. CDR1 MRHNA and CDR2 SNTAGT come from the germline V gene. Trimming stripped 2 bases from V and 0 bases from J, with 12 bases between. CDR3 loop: CASSDRDISSTDTQYF. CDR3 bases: TGTGCCAGCAGTGACCGGGACATCTCTAGCACAGATACGCAGTATTTT.

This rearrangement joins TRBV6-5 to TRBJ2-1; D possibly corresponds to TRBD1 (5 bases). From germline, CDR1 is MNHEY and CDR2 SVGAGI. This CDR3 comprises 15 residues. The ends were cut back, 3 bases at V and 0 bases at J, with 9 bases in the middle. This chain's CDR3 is CASSYGASSYNEQFF. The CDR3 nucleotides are TGTGCCAGCAGTTATGGGGCTAGCTCCTACAATGAGCAGTTCTTC.

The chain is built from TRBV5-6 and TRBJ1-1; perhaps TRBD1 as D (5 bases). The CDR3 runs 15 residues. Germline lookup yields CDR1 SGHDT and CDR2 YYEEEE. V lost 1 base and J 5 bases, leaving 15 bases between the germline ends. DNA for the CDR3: TGTGCCAGCAGCTTGTCGGGGGATCGGATGACTGAAGCTTTCTTT. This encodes CASSLSGDRMTEAFF. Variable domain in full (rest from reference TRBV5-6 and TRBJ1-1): DAGVTQSPTHLIKTRGQQVTLRCSPKSGHDTVSWYQQALGQGPQFIFQYYEEEERQRGNFPDRFSGHQFPNYSSELNVNALLLGDSALYLCASSLSGDRMTEAFFGQGTRLTVV.

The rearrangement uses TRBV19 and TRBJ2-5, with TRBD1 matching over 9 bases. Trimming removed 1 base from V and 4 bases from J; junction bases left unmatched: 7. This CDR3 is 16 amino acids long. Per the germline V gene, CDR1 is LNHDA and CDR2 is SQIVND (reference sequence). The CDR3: CASSIVPGQGLETQYF. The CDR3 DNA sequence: TGTGCCAGTAGTATAGTCCCGGGACAGGGATTAGAGACCCAGTACTTC. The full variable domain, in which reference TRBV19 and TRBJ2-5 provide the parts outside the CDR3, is DGGITQSPKYLFRKEGQNVTLSCEQNLNHDAMYWYRQDPGQGLRLIYYSQIVNDFQKGDIAEGYSVSREKKESFPLTVTSAQKNPTAFYLCASSIVPGQGLETQYFGPGTRLLVL.

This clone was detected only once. CDR3 sequence: CASSTGRENIQYF. DNA of the CDR3: TGCGCCAGCAGCACAGGCAGGGAAAACATTCAGTACTTC. The chain recombines TRBV5-1 with TRBJ2-4, with a tentative D call TRBD1 (5 bases). The germline gives CDR1 SGHRS, CDR2 YFSETQ. With 4 bases removed from V and 5 bases from J, the gap between germline ends came to 10 bases. The CDR3 runs to 13 residues.

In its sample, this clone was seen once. The DNA of the CDR3 is TGTGCCAGCAGCTTAGGGACAGGGGGCGCCTACGAGCAGTACTTC. The encoded protein is CASSLGTGGAYEQYF. The V and J genes are TRBV11-3 and TRBJ2-7; 11 bases fit TRBD1. This CDR3 spans 15 amino acids. Germline V gene lookup returns CDR1 SGHNT and CDR2 YENEEA. J was trimmed by 2 bases and V by 1 base; bases with no gene match: 1.

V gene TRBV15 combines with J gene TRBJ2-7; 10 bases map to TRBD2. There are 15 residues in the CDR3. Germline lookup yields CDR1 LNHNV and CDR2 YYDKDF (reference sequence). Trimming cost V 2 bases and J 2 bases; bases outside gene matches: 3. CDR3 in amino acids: CATSRWSGGAYEQYF. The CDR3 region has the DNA TGTGCCACCAGCAGATGGAGCGGGGGGGCCTACGAGCAGTACTTC.

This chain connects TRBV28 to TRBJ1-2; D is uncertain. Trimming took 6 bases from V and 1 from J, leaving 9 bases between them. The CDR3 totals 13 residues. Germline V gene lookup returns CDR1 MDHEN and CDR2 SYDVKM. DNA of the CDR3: TGTGCCAGCAGCCCCGCGGGTAACTATGGCTACACCTTC. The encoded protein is CASSPAGNYGYTF.

The CDR3 bases are TGTGCCAGCAGCTTAAGTGGCACGAAATTGTCAAATGAGCAGTTCTTC. It encodes CASSLSGTKLSNEQFF. The J gene is TRBJ2-1, the V gene TRBV7-3; D not certain. The length of the CDR3 is 16 residues. Germline V lookup: CDR1 SGHTA, CDR2 FQGTGA. With 1 base removed from V and 7 bases from J, the gap between germline ends came to 17 bases.

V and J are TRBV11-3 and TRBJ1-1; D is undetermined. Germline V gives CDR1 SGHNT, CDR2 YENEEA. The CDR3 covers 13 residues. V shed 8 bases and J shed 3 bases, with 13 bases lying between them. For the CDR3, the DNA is TGTGCCAGCGGTGAGGGCTTGGACACTGAAGCTTTCTTT. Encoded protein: CASGEGLDTEAFF. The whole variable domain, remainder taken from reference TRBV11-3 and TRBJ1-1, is EAGVVQSPRYKIIEKKQPVAFWCNPISGHNTLYWYLQNLGQGPELLIRYENEEAVDDSQLPKDRFSAERLKGVDSTLKIQPAELGDSAVYLCASGEGLDTEAFFGQGTRLTVV.

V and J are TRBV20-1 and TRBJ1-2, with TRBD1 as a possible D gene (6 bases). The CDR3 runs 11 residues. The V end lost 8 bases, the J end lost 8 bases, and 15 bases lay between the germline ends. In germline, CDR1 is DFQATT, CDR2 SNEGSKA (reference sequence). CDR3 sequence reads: CSIAGTYGYTF. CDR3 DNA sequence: TGCAGTATCGCCGGGACATACGGCTACACCTTC.

The CDR3 protein is CASSLIVKRGGAEQFF. Here the CDR3 DNA reads TGTGCCAGCAGTTTAATCGTCAAGCGGGGGGGCGCTGAGCAGTTCTTC. The chain couples TRBV27 to TRBJ2-1; 10 nucleotides align to TRBD2. CDR1 MNHEY and CDR2 SMNVEV come from the germline V gene (reference sequence). Trimming at V came to 2 bases and at J to 9 bases, leaving 10 bases not matched to a gene. The CDR3 length is 16 residues.

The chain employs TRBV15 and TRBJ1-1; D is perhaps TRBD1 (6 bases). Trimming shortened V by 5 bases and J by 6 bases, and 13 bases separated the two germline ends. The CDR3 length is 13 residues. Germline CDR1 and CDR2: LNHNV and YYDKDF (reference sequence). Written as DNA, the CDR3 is TGTGCCACCAGCCCTAGACAGGTCCCTGAAGCTTTCTTT. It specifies CATSPRQVPEAFF.

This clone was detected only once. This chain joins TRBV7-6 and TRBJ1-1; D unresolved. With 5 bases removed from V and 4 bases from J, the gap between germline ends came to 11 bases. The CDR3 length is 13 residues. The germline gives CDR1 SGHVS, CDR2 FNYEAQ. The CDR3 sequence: CASSLNRGTEAFF. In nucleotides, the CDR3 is TGTGCCAGCAGCCTAAATCGGGGCACTGAAGCTTTCTTT.

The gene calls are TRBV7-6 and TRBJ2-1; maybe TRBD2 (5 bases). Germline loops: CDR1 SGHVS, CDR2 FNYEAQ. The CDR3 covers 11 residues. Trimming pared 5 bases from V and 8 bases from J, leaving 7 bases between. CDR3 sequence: CASSTRDEQFF. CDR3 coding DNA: TGTGCCAGCAGCACGAGGGATGAGCAGTTCTTC.

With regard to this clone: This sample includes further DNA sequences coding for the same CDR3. The CDR3 nucleotides read TGTGCCAGCAGCTTAGTAGGGGGCGCGGATACGCAGTATTTT. Translating gives CASSLVGGADTQYF. V gene TRBV7-2 combines with J gene TRBJ2-3; the match to TRBD1 covers 7 bases. There are 14 residues in the CDR3. The germline V gene encodes CDR1 SGHTA and CDR2 FQGNSA. The J segment lost 6 bases and the V segment lost 1 base, leaving 4 bases of the junction unmatched. Filled out from reference TRBV7-2 and TRBJ2-3, the complete variable domain reads GAGVSQSPSNKVTEKGKDVELRCDPISGHTALYWYRQSLGQGLEFLIYFQGNSAPDKSGLPSDRFSAERTGGSVSTLTIQRTQQEDSAVYLCASSLVGGADTQYFGPGTRLTVL.

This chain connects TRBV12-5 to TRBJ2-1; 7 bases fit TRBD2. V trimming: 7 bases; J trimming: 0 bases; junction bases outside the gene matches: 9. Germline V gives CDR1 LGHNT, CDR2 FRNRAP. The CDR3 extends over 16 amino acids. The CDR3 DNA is TGTGCTAGTGTCCCCCTCGGGGGGAGCTCCTACAATGAGCAGTTCTTC. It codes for CASVPLGGSSYNEQFF.

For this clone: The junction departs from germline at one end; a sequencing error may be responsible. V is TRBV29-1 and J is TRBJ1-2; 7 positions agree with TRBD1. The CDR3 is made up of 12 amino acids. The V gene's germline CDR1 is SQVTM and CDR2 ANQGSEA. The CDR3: CSTGEPNYGYTF. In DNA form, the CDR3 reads TGTTCTACAGGGGAACCTAACTATGGCTACACCTTC.

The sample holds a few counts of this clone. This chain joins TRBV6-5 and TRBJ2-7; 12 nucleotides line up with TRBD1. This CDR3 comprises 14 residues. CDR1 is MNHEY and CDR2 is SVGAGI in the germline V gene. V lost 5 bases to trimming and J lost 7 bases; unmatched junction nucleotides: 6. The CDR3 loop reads CASSGGQGAREQYF. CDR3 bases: TGTGCCAGCAGTGGGGGACAGGGGGCTCGGGAGCAGTACTTC.

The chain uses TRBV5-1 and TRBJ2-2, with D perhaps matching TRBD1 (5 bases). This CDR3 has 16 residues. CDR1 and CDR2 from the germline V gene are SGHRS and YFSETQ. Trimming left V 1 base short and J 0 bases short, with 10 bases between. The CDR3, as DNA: TGCGCCAGCAGCTTGTGGTCAGGGTCGAACACCGGGGAGCTGTTTTTT. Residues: CASSLWSGSNTGELFF.

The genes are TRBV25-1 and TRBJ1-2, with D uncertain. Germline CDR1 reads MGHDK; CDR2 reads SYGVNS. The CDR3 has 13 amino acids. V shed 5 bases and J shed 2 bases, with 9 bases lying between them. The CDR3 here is CASSKEENYGYTF. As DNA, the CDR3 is TGTGCCAGCAGTAAGGAGGAAAACTATGGCTACACCTTC.

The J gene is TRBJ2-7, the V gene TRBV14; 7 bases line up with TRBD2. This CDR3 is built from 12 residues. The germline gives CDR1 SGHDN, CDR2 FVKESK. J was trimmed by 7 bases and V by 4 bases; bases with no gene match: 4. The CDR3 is CASSLGGGEQYF. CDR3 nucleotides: TGTGCCAGCAGCCTCGGGGGAGGGGAGCAGTACTTC.